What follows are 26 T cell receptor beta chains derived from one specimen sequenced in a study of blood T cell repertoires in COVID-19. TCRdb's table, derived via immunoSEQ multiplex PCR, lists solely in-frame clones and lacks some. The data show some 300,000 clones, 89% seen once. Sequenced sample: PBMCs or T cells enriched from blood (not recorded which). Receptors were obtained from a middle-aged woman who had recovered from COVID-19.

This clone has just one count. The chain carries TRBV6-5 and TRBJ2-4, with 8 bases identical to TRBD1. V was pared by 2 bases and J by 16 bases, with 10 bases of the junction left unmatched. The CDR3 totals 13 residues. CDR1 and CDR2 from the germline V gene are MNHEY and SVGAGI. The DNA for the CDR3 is TGTGCCAGCAGTTACGGAGCCAGGGGGCATCGTTACTTC. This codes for CASSYGARGHRYF.

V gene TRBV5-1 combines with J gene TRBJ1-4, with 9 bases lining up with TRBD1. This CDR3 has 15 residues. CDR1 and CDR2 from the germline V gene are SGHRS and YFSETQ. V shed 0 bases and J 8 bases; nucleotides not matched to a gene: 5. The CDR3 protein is CASSLEGQGQEKLFF. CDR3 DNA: TGCGCCAGCAGCTTGGAGGGACAGGGCCAGGAAAAACTGTTTTTT.

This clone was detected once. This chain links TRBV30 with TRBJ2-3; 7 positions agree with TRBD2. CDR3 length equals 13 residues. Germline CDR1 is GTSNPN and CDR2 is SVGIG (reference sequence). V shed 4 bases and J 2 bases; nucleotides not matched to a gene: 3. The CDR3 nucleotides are TGTGCCTGGACCAGCGGGAACACAGATACGCAGTATTTT. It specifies CAWTSGNTDTQYF.

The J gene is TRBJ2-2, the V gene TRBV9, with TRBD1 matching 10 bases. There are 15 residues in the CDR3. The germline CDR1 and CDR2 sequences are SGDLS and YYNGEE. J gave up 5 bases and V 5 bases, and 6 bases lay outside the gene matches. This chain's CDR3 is CASRSGTGVTGELFF. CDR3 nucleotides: TGTGCCAGCAGATCCGGGACAGGGGTAACCGGGGAGCTGTTTTTT.

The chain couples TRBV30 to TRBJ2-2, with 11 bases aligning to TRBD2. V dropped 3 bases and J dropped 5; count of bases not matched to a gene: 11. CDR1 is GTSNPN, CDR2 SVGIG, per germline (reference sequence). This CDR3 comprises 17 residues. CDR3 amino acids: CAWRNSGRARRTGELFF. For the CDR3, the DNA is TGTGCCTGGAGAAATAGCGGGAGGGCCCGAAGGACCGGGGAGCTGTTTTTT. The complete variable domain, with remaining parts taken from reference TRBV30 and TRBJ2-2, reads SQTIHQWPATLVQPVGSPLSLECTVEGTSNPNLYWYRQAAGRGLQLLFYSVGIGQISSEVPQNLSASRPQDRQFILSSKKLLLSDSGFYLCAWRNSGRARRTGELFFGEGSRLTVL.

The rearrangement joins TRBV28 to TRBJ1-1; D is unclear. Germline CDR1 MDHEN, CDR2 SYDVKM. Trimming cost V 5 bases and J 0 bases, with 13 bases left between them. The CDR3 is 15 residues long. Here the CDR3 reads CASSPPPKMNTEAFF. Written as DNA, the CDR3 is TGTGCCAGCAGTCCCCCCCCAAAAATGAACACTGAAGCTTTCTTT.

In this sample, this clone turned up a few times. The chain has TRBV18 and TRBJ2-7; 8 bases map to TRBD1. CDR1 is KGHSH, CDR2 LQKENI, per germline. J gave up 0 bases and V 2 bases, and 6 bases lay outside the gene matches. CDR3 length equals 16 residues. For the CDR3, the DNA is TGTGCCAGCTCACCAGCCGGGACAGGCTTCTCCTACGAGCAGTACTTC. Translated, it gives CASSPAGTGFSYEQYF.

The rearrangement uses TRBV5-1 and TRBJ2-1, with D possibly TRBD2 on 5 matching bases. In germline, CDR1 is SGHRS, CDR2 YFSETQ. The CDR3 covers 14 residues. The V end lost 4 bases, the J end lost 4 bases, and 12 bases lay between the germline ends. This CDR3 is CASSLGGRYNEQFF. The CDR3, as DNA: TGCGCCAGCAGCCTCGGAGGTCGTTACAATGAGCAGTTCTTC.

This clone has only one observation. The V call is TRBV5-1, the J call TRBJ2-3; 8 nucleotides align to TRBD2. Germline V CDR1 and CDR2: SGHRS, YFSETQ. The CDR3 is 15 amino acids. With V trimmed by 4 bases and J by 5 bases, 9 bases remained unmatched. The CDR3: CASSTRQRGRDTQYF. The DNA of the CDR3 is TGCGCCAGCAGCACCCGCCAGCGGGGGAGAGATACGCAGTATTTT. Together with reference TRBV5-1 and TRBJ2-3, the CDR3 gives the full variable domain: KAGVTQTPRYLIKTRGQQVTLSCSPISGHRSVSWYQQTPGQGLQFLFEYFSETQRNKGNFPGRFSGRQFSNSRSEMNVSTLELGDSALYLCASSTRQRGRDTQYFGPGTRLTVL.

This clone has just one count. The CDR3 DNA sequence: TGTGCCAGCAGTTTATCTCTCCCCTTGGACAGGCAGCCCCAGCATTTT. This translates into CASSLSLPLDRQPQHF. V usage is TRBV28 and J usage is TRBJ1-5; TRBD1 agrees at 7 bases. This CDR3 comprises 16 residues. V shed 1 base and J 7 bases; nucleotides not matched to a gene: 10. CDR1 and CDR2 from the germline V gene are MDHEN and SYDVKM. Filled out from reference TRBV28 and TRBJ1-5, the complete variable domain reads DVKVTQSSRYLVKRTGEKVFLECVQDMDHENMFWYRQDPGLGLRLIYFSYDVKMKEKGDIPEGYSVSREKKERFSLILESASTNQTSMYLCASSLSLPLDRQPQHFGDGTRLSIL.

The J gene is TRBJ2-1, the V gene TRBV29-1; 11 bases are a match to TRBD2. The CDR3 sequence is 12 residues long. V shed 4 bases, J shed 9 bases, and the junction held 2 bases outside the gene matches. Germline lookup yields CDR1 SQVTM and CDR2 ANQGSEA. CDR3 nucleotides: TGCAGCGTTGGACTAGCGGGAATTGAGCAGTTCTTC. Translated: CSVGLAGIEQFF.

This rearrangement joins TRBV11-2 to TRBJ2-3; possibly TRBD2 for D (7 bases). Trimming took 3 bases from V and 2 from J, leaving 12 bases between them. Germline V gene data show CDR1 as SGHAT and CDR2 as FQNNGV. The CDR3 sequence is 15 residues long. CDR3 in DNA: TGTGCCAGCAGCTTTCGGGGGGCCCCCACAGATACGCAGTATTTT. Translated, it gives CASSFRGAPTDTQYF.

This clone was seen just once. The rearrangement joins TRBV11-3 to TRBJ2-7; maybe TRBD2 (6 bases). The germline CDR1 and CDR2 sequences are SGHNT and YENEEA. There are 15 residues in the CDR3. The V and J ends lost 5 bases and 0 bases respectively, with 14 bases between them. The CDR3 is CASSPLAGFSYEQYF. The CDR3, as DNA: TGTGCCAGCAGCCCGTTGGCGGGATTCTCCTACGAGCAGTACTTC.

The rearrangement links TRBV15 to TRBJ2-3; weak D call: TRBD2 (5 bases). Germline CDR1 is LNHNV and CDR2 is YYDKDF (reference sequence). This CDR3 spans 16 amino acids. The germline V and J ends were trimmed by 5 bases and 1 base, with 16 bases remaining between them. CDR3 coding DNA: TGTGCCACCAGCGGACTGGACGGTGCGGGCACAGATACGCAGTATTTT. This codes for CATSGLDGAGTDTQYF.

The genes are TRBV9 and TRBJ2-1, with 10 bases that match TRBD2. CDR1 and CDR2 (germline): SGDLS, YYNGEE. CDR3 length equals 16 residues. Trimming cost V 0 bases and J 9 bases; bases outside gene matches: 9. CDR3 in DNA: TGTGCCAGCAGCGTAGGTTCACTAGCGGGAACGGCTGAGCAGTTCTTC. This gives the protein CASSVGSLAGTAEQFF.

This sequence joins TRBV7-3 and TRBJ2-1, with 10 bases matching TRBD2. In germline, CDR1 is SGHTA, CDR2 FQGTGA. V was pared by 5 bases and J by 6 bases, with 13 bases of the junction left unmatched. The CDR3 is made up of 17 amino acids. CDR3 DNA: TGTGCCAGCAGCCTCCGACGTGGAGCGGGAGGGGGCAATGAGCAGTTCTTC. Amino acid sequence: CASSLRRGAGGGNEQFF.

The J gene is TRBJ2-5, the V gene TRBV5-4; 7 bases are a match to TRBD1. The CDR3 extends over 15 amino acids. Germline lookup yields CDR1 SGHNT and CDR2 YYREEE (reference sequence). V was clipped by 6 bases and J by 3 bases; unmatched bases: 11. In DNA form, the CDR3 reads TGTGCCAGCACGTCGAGGACAGGAGTAAAAGAGACCCAGTACTTC. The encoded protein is CASTSRTGVKETQYF.

CDR3 loop: CASSQAHSGGAAGYTF. The CDR3 DNA reads as TGTGCCAGCAGCCAAGCACACTCTGGGGGGGCCGCCGGCTACACCTTC. The chain is built from TRBV3-1 (or the pseudogene TRBV3-2) and TRBJ1-2, with TRBD1 as a possible D gene (6 bases). The CDR3 length is 16 residues. Germline lookup yields CDR1 LGHDT and CDR2 YNNKEL (reference sequence). V lost 1 base, J lost 8 bases, and 20 bases lay in between.

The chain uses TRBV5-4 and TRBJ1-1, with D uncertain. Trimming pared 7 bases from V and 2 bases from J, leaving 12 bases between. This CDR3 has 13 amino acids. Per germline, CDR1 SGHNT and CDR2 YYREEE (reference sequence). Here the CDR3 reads CASSLSVNTEAFF. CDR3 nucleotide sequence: TGTGCCAGCTCCCTCTCAGTAAACACTGAAGCTTTCTTT.

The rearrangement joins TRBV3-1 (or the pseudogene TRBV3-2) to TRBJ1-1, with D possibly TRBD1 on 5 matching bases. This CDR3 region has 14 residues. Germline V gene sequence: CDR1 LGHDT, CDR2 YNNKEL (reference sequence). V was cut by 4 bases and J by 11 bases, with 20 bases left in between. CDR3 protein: CASSLGAGLHQAFF. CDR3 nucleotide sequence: TGTGCCAGCAGCCTTGGGGCAGGGTTGCATCAGGCTTTCTTT.

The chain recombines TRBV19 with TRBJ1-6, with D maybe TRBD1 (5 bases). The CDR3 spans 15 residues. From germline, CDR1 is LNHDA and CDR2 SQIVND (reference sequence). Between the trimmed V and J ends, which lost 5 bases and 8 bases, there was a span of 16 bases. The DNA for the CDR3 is TGTGCCAGTAGTGTGGACATTGCATCTGATTCACCCCTCCACTTT. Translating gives CASSVDIASDSPLHF.

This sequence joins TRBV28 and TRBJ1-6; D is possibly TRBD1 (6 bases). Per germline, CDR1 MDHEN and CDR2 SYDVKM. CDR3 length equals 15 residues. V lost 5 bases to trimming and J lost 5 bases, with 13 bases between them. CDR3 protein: CASSHLAGDNSPLHF. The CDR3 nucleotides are TGTGCCAGCAGTCACCTTGCAGGGGATAATTCACCCCTCCACTTT. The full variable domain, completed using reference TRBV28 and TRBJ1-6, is DVKVTQSSRYLVKRTGEKVFLECVQDMDHENMFWYRQDPGLGLRLIYFSYDVKMKEKGDIPEGYSVSREKKERFSLILESASTNQTSMYLCASSHLAGDNSPLHFGNGTRLTVT.

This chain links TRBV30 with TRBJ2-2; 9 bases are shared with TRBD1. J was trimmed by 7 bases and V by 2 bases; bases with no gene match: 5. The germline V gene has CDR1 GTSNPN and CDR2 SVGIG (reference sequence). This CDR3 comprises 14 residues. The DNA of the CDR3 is TGTGCCTGGAGTAGGGACAGGGCAAACGGGGAGCTGTTTTTT. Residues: CAWSRDRANGELFF.

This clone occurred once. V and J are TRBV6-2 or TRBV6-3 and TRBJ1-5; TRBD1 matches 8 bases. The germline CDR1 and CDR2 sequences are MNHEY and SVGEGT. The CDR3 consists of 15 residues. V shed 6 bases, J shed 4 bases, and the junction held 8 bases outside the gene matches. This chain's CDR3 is CASSLPGQANQPQHF. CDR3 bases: TGTGCCAGCAGCCTGCCGGGACAGGCAAATCAGCCCCAGCATTTT.

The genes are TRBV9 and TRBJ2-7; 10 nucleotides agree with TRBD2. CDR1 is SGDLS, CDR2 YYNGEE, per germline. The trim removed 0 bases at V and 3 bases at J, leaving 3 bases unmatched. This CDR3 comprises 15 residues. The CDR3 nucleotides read TGTGCCAGCAGCGTAGGGACTAGCGGTGTCTACGAGCAGTACTTC. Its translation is CASSVGTSGVYEQYF. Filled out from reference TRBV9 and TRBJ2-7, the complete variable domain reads DSGVTQTPKHLITATGQRVTLRCSPRSGDLSVYWYQQSLDQGLQFLIQYYNGEERAKGNILERFSAQQFPDLHSELNLSSLELGDSALYFCASSVGTSGVYEQYFGPGTRLTVT.

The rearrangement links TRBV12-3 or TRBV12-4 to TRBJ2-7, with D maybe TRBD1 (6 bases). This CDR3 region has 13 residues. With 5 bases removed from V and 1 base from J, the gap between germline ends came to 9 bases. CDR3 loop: CASSHTGSYEQYF. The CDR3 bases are TGTGCCAGCAGTCACACAGGGTCCTACGAGCAGTACTTC.